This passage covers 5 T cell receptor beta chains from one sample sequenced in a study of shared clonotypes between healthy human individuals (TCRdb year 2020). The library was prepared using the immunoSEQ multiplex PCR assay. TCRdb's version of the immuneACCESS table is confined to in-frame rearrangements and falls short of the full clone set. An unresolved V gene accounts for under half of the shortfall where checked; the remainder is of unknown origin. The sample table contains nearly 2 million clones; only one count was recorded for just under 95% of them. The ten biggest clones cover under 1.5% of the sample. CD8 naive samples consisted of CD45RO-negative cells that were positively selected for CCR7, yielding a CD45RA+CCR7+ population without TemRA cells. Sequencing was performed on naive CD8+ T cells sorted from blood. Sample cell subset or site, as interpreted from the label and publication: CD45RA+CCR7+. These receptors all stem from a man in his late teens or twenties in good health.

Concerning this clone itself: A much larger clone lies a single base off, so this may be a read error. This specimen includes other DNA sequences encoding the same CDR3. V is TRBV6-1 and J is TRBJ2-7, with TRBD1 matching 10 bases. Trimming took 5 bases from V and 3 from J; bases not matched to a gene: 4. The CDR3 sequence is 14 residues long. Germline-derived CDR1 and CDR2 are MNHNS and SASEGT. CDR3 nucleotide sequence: TGTGCCAGCAGTCCCCGGACAGGGGGCTACGAGCAGTACTTC. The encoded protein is CASSPRTGGYEQYF.

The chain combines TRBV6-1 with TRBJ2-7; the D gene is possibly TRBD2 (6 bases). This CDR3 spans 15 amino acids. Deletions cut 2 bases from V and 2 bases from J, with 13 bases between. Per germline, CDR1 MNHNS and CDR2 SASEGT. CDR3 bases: TGTGCCAGCAGTGAAACCGGGACTCCTACCTACGAGCAGTACTTC. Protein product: CASSETGTPTYEQYF.

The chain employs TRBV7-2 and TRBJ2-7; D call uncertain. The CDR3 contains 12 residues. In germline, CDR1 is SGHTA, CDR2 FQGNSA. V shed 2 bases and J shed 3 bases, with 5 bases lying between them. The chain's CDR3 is CASSLSVYEQYF. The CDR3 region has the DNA TGTGCCAGCAGCTTAAGCGTCTACGAGCAGTACTTC.

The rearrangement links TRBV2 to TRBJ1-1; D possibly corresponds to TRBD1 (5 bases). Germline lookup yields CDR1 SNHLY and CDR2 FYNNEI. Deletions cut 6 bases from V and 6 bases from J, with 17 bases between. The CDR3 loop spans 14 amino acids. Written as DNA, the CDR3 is TGTGCCAGCAGGTTCGGGGACGCCCGTGCTGAAGCTTTCTTT. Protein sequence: CASRFGDARAEAFF.

The CDR3: CASSLTSGGSPLHF. The CDR3 DNA reads as TGTGCCAGCAGTTTGACATCTGGAGGGTCACCCCTCCACTTT. The V gene is TRBV6-6, the J gene TRBJ1-6; D gene ambiguous. Per germline, CDR1 MNHNY and CDR2 SVGAGI (reference sequence). This CDR3 has 14 amino acids. Deletions cut 4 bases from V and 10 bases from J, with 14 bases between.